Listed here are 19 T cell receptor beta chains from one sample, sequenced in a study of blood T cells in healthy people across ages. A second PCR of about 7 to 11 cycles used a sample-barcoded 5' primer and a J-beta primer mix. TCRdb used MiXCR to reprocess the 5' RACE reads, holding one entry per CDR3 protein. Of approximately 800,000 distinct CDR3 sequences in the sample, 36% were seen once. Sequencing used blood. The receptor set was obtained from a man aged 18 to 30 in good health.

The chain joins TRBV14 to TRBJ2-5; tentatively, D is TRBD1 or TRBD2 (5 bases each). The CDR3 contains 14 residues. V shed 0 bases and J shed 11 bases, with 16 bases lying between them. CDR1 and CDR2 (germline): SGHDN, FVKESK. The DNA of the CDR3 is TGTGCCAGCAGCCAAGACAGGGCACCTGGGGAGCAGTACTTC. The encoded protein is CASSQDRAPGEQYF.

This clonotype was detected once. The chain is built from TRBV6-1 and TRBJ1-5; D gene uncertain. V lost 1 base, J lost 6 bases, and 7 bases lay in between. The V gene's germline CDR1 is MNHNS and CDR2 SASEGT. This CDR3 contains 13 residues. DNA for the CDR3: TGTGCCAGCAGTGAAGGCTGGCGTCAGCCCCAGCATTTT. It specifies CASSEGWRQPQHF.

This clonotype was counted between two and nine times. The chain carries TRBV7-9 and TRBJ2-3; 7 positions agree with TRBD2. V lost 5 bases to trimming and J lost 10 bases; unmatched junction nucleotides: 6. The CDR3 is 12 amino acids. CDR1 and CDR2 (germline): SEHNR, FQNEAQ (reference sequence). In DNA, the CDR3 is TGTGCCAGCAGCCCCCGGGACTATGCGCAGTATTTT. Its protein is CASSPRDYAQYF.

Ten or more counts support this clonotype. The V call is TRBV7-2, the J call TRBJ1-1; D ambiguous. The CDR3 has 13 amino acids. Trimming cost V 5 bases and J 2 bases, with 9 bases left between them. CDR1 SGHTA and CDR2 FQGNSA come from the germline V gene. The CDR3 sequence: CASSRDLNTEAFF. CDR3 nucleotides: TGTGCCAGCAGCCGAGACCTTAACACTGAAGCTTTCTTT.

This clonotype has a handful of counts. This chain joins TRBV20-1 and TRBJ1-6, with D possibly being TRBD1 (6 bases). The V end lost 5 bases, the J end lost 1 base, and 9 bases lay between the germline ends. The CDR3 has 14 residues. Germline values: CDR1 DFQATT, CDR2 SNEGSKA (reference sequence). CDR3: CSALTGSYNSPLHF. The CDR3 nucleotides are TGCAGTGCTCTAACAGGGTCCTATAATTCACCCCTCCACTTT.

The rearrangement joins TRBV6-2 or TRBV6-3 to TRBJ2-5; 7 bases line up with TRBD2. CDR3 size: 13 residues. Germline values: CDR1 MNHEY, CDR2 SVGEGT. After removal of 8 bases from V and 2 bases from J, the junction contained 5 bases not matched to a gene. The CDR3 spells CASETAGQETQYF. CDR3 DNA: TGTGCCAGCGAAACAGCGGGGCAAGAGACCCAGTACTTC.

This clonotype appeared once. This sequence joins TRBV2 and TRBJ2-5; 7 bases line up with TRBD1. The CDR3 consists of 13 residues. The J segment lost 11 bases and the V segment lost 4 bases, leaving 10 bases of the junction unmatched. Germline CDR1 is SNHLY and CDR2 is FYNNEI. This chain's CDR3 is CASSGETGLLQYF. In DNA, the CDR3 is TGTGCCAGCAGTGGTGAGACAGGGTTGTTACAGTACTTC.

The gene calls are TRBV20-1 and TRBJ1-1; no firm D call. CDR3 length: 15 residues. The germline CDR1 and CDR2 sequences are DFQATT and SNEGSKA (reference sequence). Trimming took 1 base from V and 2 from J, leaving 14 bases between them. The CDR3 spells CSARGIRLPNTEAFF. The CDR3 DNA sequence: TGCAGTGCTAGAGGAATAAGGCTACCTAACACTGAAGCTTTCTTT.

The gene calls are TRBV20-1 and TRBJ1-6, with a tentative D call TRBD1 (6 bases). CDR1 DFQATT and CDR2 SNEGSKA come from the germline V gene (reference sequence). V was cut by 1 base and J by 0 bases, with 13 bases left in between. The CDR3 runs to 17 residues. CDR3 nucleotide sequence: TGCAGTGCTAGAGTAAACAGGGCCAGCTCCTATAATTCACCCCTCCACTTT. Protein sequence: CSARVNRASSYNSPLHF.

This clonotype turned up a few times. The chain couples TRBV19 to TRBJ2-7; no clear D. The germline V and J ends were trimmed by 10 bases and 1 base, with 14 bases remaining between them. This CDR3 is built from 13 residues. The germline CDR1 and CDR2 sequences are LNHDA and SQIVND (reference sequence). In DNA form, the CDR3 reads TGTGCCAATCTGGAGTTAAGTTCCTACGAGCAGTACTTC. It specifies CANLELSSYEQYF.

This clonotype showed up many times. This chain uses TRBV6-2 or TRBV6-3 with TRBJ2-5; 7 nucleotides match TRBD1. The V segment lost 5 bases and the J segment 2 bases; nucleotides outside the gene matches: 8. Germline V lookup: CDR1 MNHEY, CDR2 SVGEGT. The CDR3 spans 15 residues. The CDR3, as DNA: TGTGCCAGCAGTGCCGGACAGGACCTTCAAGAGACCCAGTACTTC. Amino acid sequence: CASSAGQDLQETQYF.

This rearrangement joins TRBV6-2 or TRBV6-3 to TRBJ2-1; 12 bases match TRBD2. CDR3 length equals 16 residues. The germline V gene has CDR1 MNHEY and CDR2 SVGEGT. V gave up 7 bases and J gave up 7 bases; unmatched junction bases: 11. The CDR3 bases are TGTGCCAGCACGGGGGACCTAGCGGGGGGGCGGAATGAGCAGTTCTTC. Its protein is CASTGDLAGGRNEQFF.

This clonotype was counted only a few times. This rearrangement joins TRBV25-1 to TRBJ1-2; TRBD1 is a possible D gene (5 bases). The CDR3 sequence is 19 residues long. Per germline, CDR1 MGHDK and CDR2 SYGVNS. The V gene lost 3 bases and the J gene lost 6 bases, with 29 bases spanning the gap. The CDR3 loop is CASSDGSPIRQGMRNGYTF. The CDR3 DNA reads as TGTGCCAGCAGTGATGGGTCCCCAATCCGTCAGGGTATGCGGAATGGCTACACCTTC.

The chain combines TRBV6-2 or TRBV6-3 with TRBJ2-5; 10 bases are a match to TRBD2. With 5 bases clipped from V and 4 bases from J, the junction kept 7 bases outside the gene matches. The CDR3 totals 15 residues. Germline V gene sequence: CDR1 MNHEY, CDR2 SVGEGT. For the CDR3, the DNA is TGTGCCAGCAGTCCTGGACTAGCGGCTGGAGAGACCCAGTACTTC. Its protein is CASSPGLAAGETQYF.

This clonotype was observed a few times. The chain has TRBV27 and TRBJ1-2; TRBD1 is a possible D gene (6 bases). V was shortened by 8 bases and J by 6 bases, with 16 bases between the two germline ends. The CDR3 covers 13 residues. Germline lookup yields CDR1 MNHEY and CDR2 SMNVEV (reference sequence). The CDR3 here is CASAPGGLNGYTF. Here the CDR3 DNA reads TGTGCCAGCGCGCCGGGGGGGCTGAATGGCTACACCTTC.

This clonotype was seen a few times. V and J are TRBV5-5 and TRBJ1-2, with D maybe TRBD1 (6 bases). The V and J ends lost 4 bases and 2 bases respectively, with 12 bases between them. Germline V lookup: CDR1 SGHKS, CDR2 YYEKEE (reference sequence). The CDR3 runs to 14 residues. The CDR3 here is CASSGEGGNYGYTF. Here the CDR3 DNA reads TGTGCCAGCAGCGGGGAGGGGGGAAACTATGGCTACACCTTC. Full variable domain (remainder filled in from reference TRBV5-5 and TRBJ1-2): DAGVTQSPTHLIKTRGQQVTLRCSPISGHKSVSWYQQVLGQGPQFIFQYYEKEERGRGNFPDRFSARQFPNYSSELNVNALLLGDSALYLCASSGEGGNYGYTFGSGTRLTVV.

This chain uses TRBV6-6 with TRBJ2-7; D might be TRBD2 (5 bases). CDR3 length equals 13 residues. Trimming pared 7 bases from V and 3 bases from J, leaving 13 bases between. The germline V gene encodes CDR1 MNHNY and CDR2 SVGAGI (reference sequence). As DNA, the CDR3 is TGTGCCAGCACCCTCGGACTTCACTACGAGCAGTACTTC. It codes for CASTLGLHYEQYF.

This clonotype was found a few times. The V gene is TRBV20-1, the J gene TRBJ2-1, with 10 bases fitting TRBD2. The CDR3 contains 14 residues. J was trimmed by 13 bases and V by 6 bases; bases with no gene match: 15. Germline V gives CDR1 DFQATT, CDR2 SNEGSKA (reference sequence). The CDR3 coding sequence is TGCAGTGCGAGACTAGCGGGTCCGGCAGGTGAACAGTTCTTC. Its protein is CSARLAGPAGEQFF.

There are a few counts of this clonotype. J is TRBJ1-6 and V is TRBV7-9; D may be TRBD1 (6 bases). The V gene lost 4 bases and the J gene lost 6 bases, with 22 bases spanning the gap. CDR1 SEHNR and CDR2 FQNEAQ come from the germline V gene (reference sequence). The CDR3 runs 18 residues. The CDR3 bases are TGTGCCAGCAGCTCCGAGGGGGAGCCCTTCTCAACTAATTCACCCCTCCACTTT. This codes for CASSSEGEPFSTNSPLHF.